Here is one T cell receptor (beta chain) with its context. This sample stems from a study of neoadjuvant nivolumab and ipilimumab in lung cancer. Sequenced by immunoSEQ multiplex PCR; TCRdb stores in-frame clones only, minus some. The table has tens of thousands of clones, 90% seen once. The germline V gene encodes CDR1 SGHAT and CDR2 FQNNGV. Trimming took 3 bases from V and 1 from J; bases not matched to a gene: 11. The CDR3 sequence is 19 residues long. J is TRBJ2-1 and V is TRBV11-2; 11 bases are a match to TRBD2. Sequenced material: peripheral blood, taken after neoadjuvant nivolumab, alone or with ipilimumab, at or shortly before surgery. This receptor was taken from an adult with non-small cell lung cancer. CDR3 residues: CASSLLAGGSVRSYNEQFF. CDR3 in DNA: TGTGCCAGCAGCTTGCTAGCGGGGGGTTCCGTAAGGTCCTACAATGAGCAGTTCTTC.